The source of this T cell receptor (beta chain) is a study of graft-versus-host responses after intestinal transplantation. Study-level background: Those transplanted obtained multivisceral, liver-intestinal, or isolated intestinal grafts. Following induction with anti-thymocyte globulin, all recipients were given tacrolimus and steroids for about three years.

Germline V gene sequence: CDR1 DFQATT, CDR2 SNEGSKA (reference sequence). The germline V and J ends were trimmed by 5 bases and 1 base, with 5 bases remaining between them. The CDR3 is 11 residues long. Produced via immunoSEQ multiplex PCR; TCRdb's table is partial and in-frame only. In the table there are over 20,000 clones, 40% of which are singletons. Study-wide points: Early post-transplant falls in HvG clones accompanied the peak levels of circulating GvH clones.

V and J are TRBV20-1 and TRBJ1-1; D not certain. The receptor comes from a human patient who received an intestinal transplant. The sample here was alloreactive CD4+ T cells from a mixed lymphocyte reaction culture, taken before intestinal transplant. Documented subset: CFSE-low proliferating T cells sorted from roughly 6-day pre-transplant mixed lymphocyte reaction (GvH or HvG direction). The CDR3 spells CSAEANTEAFF. The CDR3 nucleotides are TGCAGTGCTGAGGCGAACACTGAAGCTTTCTTT.